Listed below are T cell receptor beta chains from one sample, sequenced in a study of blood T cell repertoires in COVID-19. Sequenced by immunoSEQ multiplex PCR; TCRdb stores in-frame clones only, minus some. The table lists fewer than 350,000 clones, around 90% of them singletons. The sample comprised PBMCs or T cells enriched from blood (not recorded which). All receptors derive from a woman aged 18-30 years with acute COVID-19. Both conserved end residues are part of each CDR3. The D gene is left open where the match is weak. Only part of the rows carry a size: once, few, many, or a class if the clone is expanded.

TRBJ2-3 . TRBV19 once TGTGCCAGTAGTTCGAGGGGGACAGATACGCAGTATTTT CASSSRGTDTQYF
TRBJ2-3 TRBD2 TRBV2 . TGTGCCAGGAACCACGGGACTAGCGGACGAGATACGCAGATAGATACGCAGTATTTT CARNHGTSGRDTQIDTQYF
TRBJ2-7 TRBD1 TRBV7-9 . TGTGCCAGCAGCGGCCGACAGGGGGCATCGCGCGAGCAGTACTTC CASSGRQGASREQYF
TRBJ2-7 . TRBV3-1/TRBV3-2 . TGTGCCAGCAGCCTATTCTCCTACGAGCAGTACTTC CASSLFSYEQYF
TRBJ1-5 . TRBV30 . TGTGCCTGGAGTGTACGCAGTGGCAATCAGCCCCAGCATTTT CAWSVRSGNQPQHF
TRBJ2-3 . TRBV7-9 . TGTGCCAGCAGCTTAGGGGCTAAGGATACGCAGTATTTT CASSLGAKDTQYF
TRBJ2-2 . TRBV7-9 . TGTGCCAGCAGCTCTACAGCGAACACCGGGGAGCTGTTTTTT CASSSTANTGELFF
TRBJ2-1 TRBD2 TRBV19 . TGTGCCAGTAGCCCTGGACTAGCGGGAGCCTACAATGAGCAGTTCTTC CASSPGLAGAYNEQFF
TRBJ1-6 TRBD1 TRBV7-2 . TGTGCCAGCAGCTCTATCCGGGACAGGGCTTACTATAATTCACCCCTCCACTTT CASSSIRDRAYYNSPLHF
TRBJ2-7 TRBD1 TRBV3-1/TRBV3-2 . TGTGCCAGCAGCCAAGCTGGGTTACGGGACAGGGTAGCCTACGAGCAGTACTTC CASSQAGLRDRVAYEQYF
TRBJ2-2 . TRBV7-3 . TGTGCCAGCAGCCCGACTAGTATCGCCGGGGAGCTGTTTTTT CASSPTSIAGELFF
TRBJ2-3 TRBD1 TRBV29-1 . TGCAGCGTTGACCAGGGGGCGCTCGCAGATACGCAGTATTTT CSVDQGALADTQYF
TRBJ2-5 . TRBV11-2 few TGTGCCAGCAGCGCCTCCGGGGGTCAAGAGACCCAGTACTTC CASSASGGQETQYF
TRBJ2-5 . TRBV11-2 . TGTGCCAGCAGCTCCGGGTCGCCGCGCGGGGAGACCCAGTACTTC CASSSGSPRGETQYF
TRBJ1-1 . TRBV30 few TGTGCCTGGAGTCCCGCAGTACAGGCGAACCGGTTGAACACTGAAGCTTTCTTT CAWSPAVQANRLNTEAFF
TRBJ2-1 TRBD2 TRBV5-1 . TGCGCCAGCAGTATAACTAGCGGGAGCTCCTACAATGAGCAGTTCTTC CASSITSGSSYNEQFF
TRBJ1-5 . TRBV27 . TGTGCCAGCAGTTTAAAACAGTTTAGCAATCAGCCCCAGCATTTT CASSLKQFSNQPQHF
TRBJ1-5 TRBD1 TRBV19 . TGTGCCAGTAGTACCGACAGGGCTAGGAATCAGCCCCAGCATTTT CASSTDRARNQPQHF
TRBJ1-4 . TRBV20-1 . TGCAGTGCTAAAGGGGTTGAAAAACTGTTTTTT CSAKGVEKLFF
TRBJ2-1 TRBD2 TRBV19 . TGTGCCAGTAGCATGACTAGCGGTCGGAGCTCCTACAATGAGCAGTTCTTC CASSMTSGRSSYNEQFF
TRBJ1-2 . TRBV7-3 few TGTGCCAGCAGCCTAGTAGCGAACTATGGCTACACCTTC CASSLVANYGYTF
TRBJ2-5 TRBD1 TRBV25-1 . TGTGCCAGCAGTGACCAAGGTGGGCAGGGGGCTAGGGAGACCCAGTACTTC CASSDQGGQGARETQYF
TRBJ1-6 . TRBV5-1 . TGCGCCAGCAGCTTGGACCGGACAGAGCATTCACCCCTCCACTTT CASSLDRTEHSPLHF
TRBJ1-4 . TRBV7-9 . TGTGCCAGCCAGGATGCCAATGAAAAACTGTTTTTT CASQDANEKLFF
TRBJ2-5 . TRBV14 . TGTGCCAGCAGCCTGGACAGTCAAGAGACCCAGTACTTC CASSLDSQETQYF
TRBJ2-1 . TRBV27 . TGTTACGCGGCGGGTTACAATGAGCAGTTCTTC CYAAGYNEQFF
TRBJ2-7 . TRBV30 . TGTGCCTGGACAAACTCCTACGAGCAGTACTTC CAWTNSYEQYF
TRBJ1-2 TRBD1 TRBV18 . TGTGCCAGCTCACCACAGACAGGGGAAGGCTACACCTTC CASSPQTGEGYTF
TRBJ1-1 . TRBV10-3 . TGTGCCAGCCTGCGCCCAGGGAGGGGGGACACTGAAGCTTTCTTT CASLRPGRGDTEAFF